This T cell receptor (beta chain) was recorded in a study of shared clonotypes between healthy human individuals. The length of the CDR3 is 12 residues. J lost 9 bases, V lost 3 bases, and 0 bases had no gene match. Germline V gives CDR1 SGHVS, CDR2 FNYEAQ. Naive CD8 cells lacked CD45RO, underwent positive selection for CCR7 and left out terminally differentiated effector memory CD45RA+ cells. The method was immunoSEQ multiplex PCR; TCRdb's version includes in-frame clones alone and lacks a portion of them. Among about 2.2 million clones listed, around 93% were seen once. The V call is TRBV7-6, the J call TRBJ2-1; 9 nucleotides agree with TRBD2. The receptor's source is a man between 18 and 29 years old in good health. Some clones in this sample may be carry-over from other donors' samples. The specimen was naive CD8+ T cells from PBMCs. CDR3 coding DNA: TGTGCCAGCAGCTTGCGGGGGGGTGAGCAGTTCTTC. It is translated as CASSLRGGEQFF.